This T cell receptor (beta chain) was sequenced for a study of blood T cell repertoires in COVID-19. At the level of the study: Sites across the United States, Italy and Spain contributed samples from acute and convalescent COVID-19. Nucleic acid was either cDNA or gDNA, and it came from T cells, B-cell-depleted T cells, or PBMCs.

Generated by immunoSEQ multiplex PCR, the TCRdb table keeps only in-frame clones and is missing some. The repertoire has 150,000 to 200,000 clones, roughly 84% of them found once; the top ten carry 9.8%. The CDR3 consists of 13 residues. V lost 5 bases, J lost 2 bases, and 9 bases lay in between. The germline V gene has CDR1 LNHDA and CDR2 SQIVND (reference sequence). This sequence joins TRBV19 and TRBJ2-5; the D is unclear. Material: peripheral blood. This clonotype was sampled from a woman at least 80 years old with acute or convalescent COVID-19. This chain's CDR3 is CASSLPPQETQYF. In nucleotides, the CDR3 is TGTGCCAGTAGTCTCCCTCCTCAAGAGACCCAGTACTTC.